The 30 T cell receptor beta chains given below trace back to one sample, sequenced in a study of blood T cell repertoires in COVID-19 (dated by TCRdb to 2020 to 2022). The library came from the immunoSEQ multiplex PCR assay. TCRdb retrieved this table from immuneACCESS and kept in-frame rearrangements only. Not all clones are present; in checked studies, unresolved V genes account for under half, and no reason is known for the remainder. For this sample there are roughly 120,000 clones; 87% appear just once. Together, the top ten hold 4.8% of the sample. Sequencing was carried out using peripheral blood. All receptors derive from a human donor in a cohort sampled during active COVID-19.

This clone was detected once. The V and J genes are TRBV29-1 and TRBJ1-1; TRBD1 is a possible D gene (5 bases). There are 11 residues in the CDR3. V dropped 7 bases and J dropped 4 bases, with 10 bases sitting between them. Germline V gene lookup returns CDR1 SQVTM and CDR2 ANQGSEA. CDR3 in DNA: TGCAGCGCCGGACACAGCACTGAAGCTTTCTTT. It is translated as CSAGHSTEAFF.

The V call is TRBV29-1, the J call TRBJ1-2; the match to TRBD1 covers 7 bases. V lost 3 bases to trimming and J lost 4 bases; unmatched junction nucleotides: 8. Germline lookup yields CDR1 SQVTM and CDR2 ANQGSEA. CDR3 size: 14 residues. The CDR3: CSVEGSGDSYGYTF. CDR3 nucleotide sequence: TGCAGCGTTGAGGGCTCGGGGGACAGCTATGGCTACACCTTC.

V and J are TRBV7-9 and TRBJ1-2, with D hard to call. Germline CDR1 and CDR2: SEHNR and FQNEAQ (reference sequence). The ends were cut back, 3 bases at V and 8 bases at J, with 7 bases in the middle. The CDR3 totals 11 residues. The DNA of the CDR3 is TGTGCCAGCAGCTTTAACAGAGGCTACACCTTC. It encodes CASSFNRGYTF.

This sequence joins TRBV5-1 and TRBJ2-1; TRBD1 agrees at 12 bases. Trimming removed 5 bases from V and 6 bases from J; junction bases left unmatched: 6. The CDR3 has 15 amino acids. The germline V gene has CDR1 SGHRS and CDR2 YFSETQ. The CDR3 bases are TGCGCCAGCAGTCCCGGGACAGGGGGCCTCAATGAGCAGTTCTTC. The encoded protein is CASSPGTGGLNEQFF.

The chain couples TRBV30 to TRBJ1-6; D may be TRBD1 (6 bases). The CDR3 covers 13 residues. The germline V gene encodes CDR1 GTSNPN and CDR2 SVGIG (reference sequence). V was clipped by 5 bases and J by 8 bases, with 13 bases between them. In DNA form, the CDR3 reads TGTGCCTGGGGGGGGCAGGGGTATTCACCCCTCCACTTT. The encoded protein is CAWGGQGYSPLHF.

The CDR3 loop reads CASRRSGTYEQYF. In nucleotides, the CDR3 is TGTGCCAGTAGACGGTCAGGGACCTACGAGCAGTACTTC. The chain has TRBV19 and TRBJ2-7; perhaps TRBD1 as D (5 bases). The V and J ends lost 6 bases and 2 bases respectively, with 11 bases between them. The CDR3 covers 13 residues. The V gene's germline CDR1 is LNHDA and CDR2 SQIVND (reference sequence).

V usage is TRBV7-9 and J usage is TRBJ2-5; the match to TRBD1 covers 7 bases. CDR3 length: 15 residues. Losses at the gene ends were 5 bases for V and 1 base for J; bases not matched to a gene: 7. CDR1 is SEHNR, CDR2 FQNEAQ, per germline (reference sequence). The CDR3 DNA is TGTGCCAGCAGCCTCGACAGGGATGGCCAAGAGACCCAGTACTTC. Amino acid sequence: CASSLDRDGQETQYF.

The chain combines TRBV20-1 with TRBJ1-1; D uncertain. Trimming stripped 3 bases from V and 3 bases from J, with 17 bases between. Germline V lookup: CDR1 DFQATT, CDR2 SNEGSKA (reference sequence). This CDR3 spans 15 amino acids. The CDR3 coding sequence is TGCAGTGCTAGTCCGCAGGTAAATTATGACACTGAAGCTTTCTTT. This gives the protein CSASPQVNYDTEAFF.

The rearrangement joins TRBV29-1 to TRBJ1-2; TRBD1 agrees at 9 bases. V lost 6 bases to trimming and J lost 2 bases; unmatched junction nucleotides: 4. Per the germline V gene, CDR1 is SQVTM and CDR2 is ANQGSEA. This CDR3 spans 13 amino acids. This CDR3 reads CSVGQGQNYGYTF. The CDR3 DNA is TGCAGCGTCGGACAGGGGCAAAACTATGGCTACACCTTC.

The genes are TRBV7-6 and TRBJ2-7; D perhaps matches TRBD2 (5 bases). Trimming cost V 1 base and J 3 bases, with 16 bases left between them. Germline CDR1 and CDR2: SGHVS and FNYEAQ. The CDR3 spans 16 residues. The DNA for the CDR3 is TGTGCCAGCAGCTTAGTAGGGAGAGGCCCCTTCTACGAGCAGTACTTC. This codes for CASSLVGRGPFYEQYF. Full variable domain (missing parts from reference TRBV7-6 and TRBJ2-7): GAGVSQSPRYKVTKRGQDVALRCDPISGHVSLYWYRQALGQGPEFLTYFNYEAQQDKSGLPNDRFSAERPEGSISTLTIQRTEQRDSAMYRCASSLVGRGPFYEQYFGPGTRLTVT.

V gene TRBV6-2 or TRBV6-3 combines with J gene TRBJ1-2, with D unclear. V was trimmed by 0 bases and J by 4 bases, leaving 6 bases between them. The length of the CDR3 is 13 residues. Per germline, CDR1 MNHEY and CDR2 SVGEGT. CDR3 nucleotides: TGTGCCAGCAGTTACTCTCCGGTCTATGGCTACACCTTC. Protein: CASSYSPVYGYTF.

On this clone itself: Other DNA sequences in this sample translate to the same CDR3. The V and J genes are TRBV19 and TRBJ2-5; D not resolved. CDR1 is LNHDA and CDR2 is SQIVND in the germline V gene (reference sequence). The germline V and J ends were trimmed by 1 base and 5 bases, with 8 bases remaining between them. The length of the CDR3 is 13 residues. In DNA, the CDR3 is TGTGCCAGTAGTATAGGAGGCCTGGAGACCCAGTACTTC. This codes for CASSIGGLETQYF.

V gene TRBV7-8 combines with J gene TRBJ2-7; a possible D gene is TRBD1 (6 bases). The CDR3 runs 15 residues. Trimming shortened V by 5 bases and J by 2 bases, and 16 bases separated the two germline ends. Germline CDR1 reads SGHVS; CDR2 reads FQNEAQ. CDR3 in DNA: TGTGCCAGCAGCCTAGGTGGGCAGGGGCCCTACGAGCAGTACTTC. Translation: CASSLGGQGPYEQYF.

The chain employs TRBV27 and TRBJ2-7, with 7 bases fitting TRBD2. Germline trimming cut 6 bases from V and 3 bases from J; bases unmatched to any gene: 11. The CDR3 is made up of 15 amino acids. CDR1 is MNHEY, CDR2 SMNVEV, per germline (reference sequence). The CDR3 is CASSVRTGTNYEQYF. CDR3 DNA sequence: TGTGCCAGCAGCGTACGAACCGGGACTAACTACGAGCAGTACTTC.

This clone came up once. The chain joins TRBV7-3 to TRBJ1-1; 7 nucleotides align to TRBD1. In germline, CDR1 is SGHTA, CDR2 FQGTGA. Trimming at V came to 1 base and at J to 11 bases, leaving 10 bases not matched to a gene. The CDR3 has 14 amino acids. The CDR3 protein is CASSLNKGAKVAFF. The CDR3 DNA reads TGTGCCAGCAGCTTAAATAAGGGGGCGAAGGTTGCTTTCTTT.

This chain joins TRBV5-1 and TRBJ2-3; TRBD1 matches at 9 bases. Trimming took 4 bases from V and 1 from J; bases not matched to a gene: 4. The CDR3 is made up of 15 amino acids. Germline V CDR1 and CDR2: SGHRS, YFSETQ. CDR3 bases: TGCGCCAGCAGCCCGGGACAGGGTGGCACAGATACGCAGTATTTT. Protein sequence: CASSPGQGGTDTQYF.

This chain joins TRBV2 and TRBJ2-1; a weak D match, TRBD2 (6 bases). Germline lookup yields CDR1 SNHLY and CDR2 FYNNEI. This CDR3 comprises 13 residues. Between the trimmed V and J ends, which lost 7 bases and 10 bases, there was a span of 17 bases. The DNA for the CDR3 is TGTGCCAGCACCGGGAGCCAGCCCGGCGAGCAGTTCTTC. The encoded protein is CASTGSQPGEQFF.

This sequence joins TRBV5-1 and TRBJ2-5, with 9 bases that match TRBD2. The CDR3 covers 14 residues. Germline-derived CDR1 and CDR2 are SGHRS and YFSETQ. The junction had 3 bases not matched to a gene; V was cut back by 5 bases and J by 1 base. The chain's CDR3 is CASSGGGVQETQYF. The CDR3, as DNA: TGCGCCAGCAGTGGCGGGGGGGTCCAAGAGACCCAGTACTTC.

This clone was picked up one time. The chain links TRBV19 to TRBJ2-1; D gene unclear. CDR1 and CDR2 (germline): LNHDA, SQIVND (reference sequence). V lost 3 bases and J 10 bases, leaving 10 bases between the germline ends. This CDR3 has 12 amino acids. Here the CDR3 reads CASSIGLSEQFF. In DNA, the CDR3 is TGTGCCAGTAGTATTGGGCTATCGGAGCAGTTCTTC.

This chain joins TRBV19 and TRBJ1-1, with D possibly TRBD1 on 5 matching bases. Germline-derived CDR1 and CDR2 are LNHDA and SQIVND (reference sequence). This CDR3 spans 13 amino acids. The ends were cut back, 5 bases at V and 1 base at J, with 8 bases in the middle. The DNA of the CDR3 is TGTGCCAGTAGTGTCCAGGGGAACACTGAAGCTTTCTTT. Translated: CASSVQGNTEAFF.

This clone showed up just a few times. This chain links TRBV19 with TRBJ2-6, with D perhaps TRBD2 (5 bases). Trimming took off 5 bases at V and 2 bases at J, with 7 bases between the two ends. Germline assignment: CDR1 LNHDA and CDR2 SQIVND (reference sequence). This CDR3 has 14 amino acids. The CDR3, as DNA: TGTGCCAGTAGTGTGGGAGCTGGGGCCAACGTCCTGACTTTC. Its protein is CASSVGAGANVLTF.

This clone was picked up one time. CDR3 sequence: CASSQSRERHYGYTF. DNA for the CDR3: TGCGCCAGCAGTCAATCTCGGGAACGCCACTATGGCTACACCTTC. This rearrangement joins TRBV10-2 to TRBJ1-2; no clear D. The CDR3 contains 15 residues. The V end was cut by 5 bases, the J end by 3 bases, with 16 bases between. CDR1 is WSHSY and CDR2 is SAAADI in the germline V gene.

The chain is built from TRBV19 and TRBJ2-5; 10 bases map to TRBD1. This CDR3 is 16 amino acids long. Germline loops: CDR1 LNHDA, CDR2 SQIVND (reference sequence). The V and J ends lost 0 bases and 4 bases, in that order; junction bases with no gene match: 5. Written as DNA, the CDR3 is TGTGCCAGTAGTATAGATCGGGGACAGGGGAGAGAGACCCAGTACTTC. Its protein product is CASSIDRGQGRETQYF.

The chain couples TRBV3-1 (or the pseudogene TRBV3-2) to TRBJ2-2; 14 bases are a match to TRBD2. The V gene's germline CDR1 is LGHDT and CDR2 YNNKEL (reference sequence). The CDR3 runs to 20 residues. Trimming took 3 bases from V and 7 from J; bases not matched to a gene: 16. Written as DNA, the CDR3 is TGTGCCAGCAGCCATGATGCCCCGGGACTAGCGGGAGTCACGGTCGGGGAGCTGTTTTTT. It yields the protein CASSHDAPGLAGVTVGELFF.

The CDR3 region has the DNA TGTGCCAGCATAAGGACAGGGGAAGAAAAACTGTTTTTT. Amino acid sequence: CASIRTGEEKLFF. V gene TRBV12-3 or TRBV12-4 combines with J gene TRBJ1-4, with 9 bases aligning to TRBD1. The CDR3 runs to 13 residues. V gave up 7 bases and J gave up 8 bases; unmatched junction bases: 5.

The genes are TRBV9 and TRBJ1-1; D is possibly TRBD1 (5 bases). CDR3 size: 16 residues. Germline CDR1 reads SGDLS; CDR2 reads YYNGEE. Trimming stripped 3 bases from V and 4 bases from J, with 19 bases between. CDR3 DNA sequence: TGTGCCAGCAGCGCGCCTCTCAGGCGTCAGGGCACTGAAGCTTTCTTT. It codes for CASSAPLRRQGTEAFF.

V is TRBV6-2 or TRBV6-3 and J is TRBJ2-7; 7 nucleotides agree with TRBD1. The ends lost 5 bases at V and 4 bases at J; junction bases unmatched: 5. The CDR3 covers 13 residues. The germline V gene has CDR1 MNHEY and CDR2 SVGEGT. The CDR3 DNA is TGTGCCAGCAGTAGGGGGCTAATGTACGAGCAGTACTTC. It yields the protein CASSRGLMYEQYF.

This clone was counted once. The V gene is TRBV5-4, the J gene TRBJ2-3; no reliable D call. V shed 1 base and J shed 4 bases, with 13 bases lying between them. The CDR3 has 15 amino acids. In germline, CDR1 is SGHNT, CDR2 YYREEE (reference sequence). The CDR3 nucleotides read TGTGCCAGCAGCTTGAGTGCGTTTCGCGCAGATACGCAGTATTTT. Its translation: CASSLSAFRADTQYF.

This rearrangement joins TRBV5-1 to TRBJ2-3, with TRBD2 identical over 9 bases. After removal of 3 bases from V and 2 bases from J, the junction contained 7 bases not matched to a gene. The germline gives CDR1 SGHRS, CDR2 YFSETQ. The CDR3 runs to 16 residues. CDR3 coding DNA: TGCGCCAGCAGCTCAGTAGCGGGAGTTATCACAGATACGCAGTATTTT. Its protein product is CASSSVAGVITDTQYF.

This clone was observed a single time. The chain recombines TRBV30 with TRBJ1-5; weak D call: TRBD1 (6 bases). The CDR3 covers 13 residues. The germline gives CDR1 GTSNPN, CDR2 SVGIG (reference sequence). Between the trimmed V and J ends, which lost 0 bases and 5 bases, there was a span of 8 bases. DNA for the CDR3: TGTGCCTGGAGTGTAAGGGGGTATCAGCCCCAGCATTTT. The encoded protein is CAWSVRGYQPQHF.